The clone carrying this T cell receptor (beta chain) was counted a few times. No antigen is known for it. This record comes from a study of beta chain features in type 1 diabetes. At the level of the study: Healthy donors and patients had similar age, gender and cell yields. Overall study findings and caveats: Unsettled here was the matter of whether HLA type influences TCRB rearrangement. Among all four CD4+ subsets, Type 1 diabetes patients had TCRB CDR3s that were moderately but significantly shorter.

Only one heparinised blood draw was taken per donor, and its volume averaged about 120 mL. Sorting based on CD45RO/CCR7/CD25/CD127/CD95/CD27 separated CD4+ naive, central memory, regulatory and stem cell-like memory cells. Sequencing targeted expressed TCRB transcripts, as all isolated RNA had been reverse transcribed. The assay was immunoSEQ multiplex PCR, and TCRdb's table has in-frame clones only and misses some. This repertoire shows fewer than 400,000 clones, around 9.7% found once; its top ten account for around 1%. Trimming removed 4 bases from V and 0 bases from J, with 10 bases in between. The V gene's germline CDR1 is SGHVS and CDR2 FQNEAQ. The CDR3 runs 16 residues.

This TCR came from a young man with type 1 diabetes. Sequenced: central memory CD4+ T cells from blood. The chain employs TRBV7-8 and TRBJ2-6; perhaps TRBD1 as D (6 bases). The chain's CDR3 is CASSSDRPSGANVLTF. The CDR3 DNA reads TGTGCCAGCAGCTCGGACAGACCCTCTGGGGCCAACGTCCTGACTTTC.